The entry that follows covers one T cell receptor beta chain sequence. V lost 7 bases to trimming and J lost 7 bases, with 23 bases between them. The CDR3 runs to 16 residues. Germline loops: CDR1 LNHDA, CDR2 SQIVND (reference sequence). These data belong to a study of blood T cell repertoires in COVID-19. Whole-study context: From the United States, Italy and Spain came samples of acute and convalescent COVID-19. Sample material is recorded as cDNA or gDNA derived from T cells, B-cell-depleted T cells, or PBMCs.

Per the original methods: Counts of nucleated cells, estimated from reference gene primer amplification, were obtained. The protocol was immunoSEQ multiplex PCR, while the TCRdb copy is restricted to in-frame clones and leaves out a portion. That table furnishes V, J and clone size, whereas the DNA furnished D and trimming. The data hold tens of thousands of clones, with more than 70% observed a single time. The receptor was derived from a man in his sixties or seventies with active or convalescent COVID-19. Sequenced sample: peripheral blood. This chain uses TRBV19 with TRBJ1-5; possible D gene TRBD1, 6 bases. The CDR3 loop reads CASTPINGRGNQPQHF. The CDR3 nucleotides are TGTGCCAGTACCCCCATAAACGGCAGGGGAAACCAGCCCCAGCATTTT.